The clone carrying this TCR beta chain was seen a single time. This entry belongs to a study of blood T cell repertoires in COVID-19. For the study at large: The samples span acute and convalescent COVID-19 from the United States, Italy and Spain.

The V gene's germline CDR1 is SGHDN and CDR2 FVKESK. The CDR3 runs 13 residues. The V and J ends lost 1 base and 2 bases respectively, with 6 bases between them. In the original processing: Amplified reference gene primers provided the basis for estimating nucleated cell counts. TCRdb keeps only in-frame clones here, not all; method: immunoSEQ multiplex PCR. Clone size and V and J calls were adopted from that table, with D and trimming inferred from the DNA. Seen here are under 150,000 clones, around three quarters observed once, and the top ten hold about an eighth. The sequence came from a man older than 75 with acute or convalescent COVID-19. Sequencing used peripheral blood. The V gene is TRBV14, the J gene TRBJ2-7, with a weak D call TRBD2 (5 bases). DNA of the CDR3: TGTGCCAGCAGCCAAGGAGGGCCCTACGAGCAGTACTTC. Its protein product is CASSQGGPYEQYF. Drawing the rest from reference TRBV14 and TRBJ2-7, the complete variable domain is EAGVTQFPSHSVIEKGQTVTLRCDPISGHDNLYWYRRVMGKEIKFLLHFVKESKQDESGMPNNRFLAERTGGTYSTLKVQPAELEDSGVYFCASSQGGPYEQYFGPGTRLTVT.